Listed here is a single T cell receptor beta chain. The PCR used 60 Vbeta and 13 Jbeta primers. The assay was immunoSEQ multiplex PCR, and TCRdb's table has in-frame clones only and misses some. The profile shows around 150,000 clones, about 80% of them singletons. This record belongs to a study of cytomegalovirus exposure and HLA in healthy donors. This receptor was identified in a man aged 25 to 40 in good health and CMV-seronegative. Source material: PBMCs.

Here the CDR3 DNA reads TGTGCCATCAGTGAACCCCGAGTGCTCCGGACAGGGCGAAACACCATATATTTT. It yields the protein CAISEPRVLRTGRNTIYF. The chain is built from TRBV10-3 and TRBJ1-3; 8 nucleotides agree with TRBD1. Trimming took 3 bases from V and 5 from J; bases not matched to a gene: 15. CDR1 is ENHRY and CDR2 is SYGVKD in the germline V gene. This CDR3 has 18 residues.